This T cell receptor beta chain was captured by sequencing in a study of blood T cell repertoires in COVID-19. Study in general: PBMCs, B-cell-depleted T cells, or T cells were the source of the cDNA or gDNA that made up the material.

Germline lookup yields CDR1 MDHEN and CDR2 SYDVKM. The length of the CDR3 is 17 residues. V shed 6 bases, J shed 4 bases, and the junction held 12 bases outside the gene matches. In the study's own analysis: For nucleated cells, counts were estimated from reference gene primer amplification. Repertoires were generated with immunoSEQ multiplex PCR, while TCRdb's copy carries only in-frame clones and drops some. The DNA was the basis for D and trimming; V, J and clone size are from that table. The profile shows about 270,000 clones, 90% of them singletons. Adults between roughly 18 and 90 years of age took part from fewer than 30 US areas. Participant-reported clinical history was the basis for cohort assignment.

The source material was PBMCs or T cells enriched from blood (not recorded which). This TCR was sampled from a woman aged 25 to 39 with acute COVID-19. This chain uses TRBV28 with TRBJ2-3; 11 nucleotides align to TRBD2. The CDR3 reads CASSPRLAGPGADTQYF. CDR3 bases: TGTGCCAGCAGCCCCAGACTAGCGGGGCCTGGGGCAGATACGCAGTATTTT.